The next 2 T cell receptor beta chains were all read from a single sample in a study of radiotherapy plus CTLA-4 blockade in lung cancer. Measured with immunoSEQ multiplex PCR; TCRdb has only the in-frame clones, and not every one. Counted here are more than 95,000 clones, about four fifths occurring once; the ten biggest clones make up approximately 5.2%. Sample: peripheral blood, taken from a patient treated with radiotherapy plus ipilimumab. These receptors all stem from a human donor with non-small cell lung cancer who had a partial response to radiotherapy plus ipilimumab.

The CDR3 nucleotides read TGTGCCAGTAGTGGGAAACTAGCGGGAGCGTCCTCTGAGCAGTTCTTC. Amino acid sequence: CASSGKLAGASSEQFF. This chain connects TRBV19 to TRBJ2-1; 11 bases agree with TRBD2. The CDR3 totals 16 residues. J lost 9 bases, V lost 5 bases, and 12 bases had no gene match. Germline values: CDR1 LNHDA, CDR2 SQIVND (reference sequence).

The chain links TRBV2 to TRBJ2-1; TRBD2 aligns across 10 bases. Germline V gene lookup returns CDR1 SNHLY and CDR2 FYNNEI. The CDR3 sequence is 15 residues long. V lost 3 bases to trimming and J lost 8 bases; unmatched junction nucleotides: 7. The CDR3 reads CASSERASGSHEQFF. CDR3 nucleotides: TGTGCCAGCAGTGAGCGGGCTAGCGGGAGTCATGAGCAGTTCTTC.